This TCR beta chain was documented in a study of T cells after yellow fever vaccination. TCRdb redid the calling of the 5' RACE reads with MiXCR, one entry per CDR3 protein. The sample consists of 450,000 to 550,000 distinct CDR3 sequences, about a fifth of them appearing once. The CDR3 sequence is 17 residues long. Per the germline V gene, CDR1 is SGDLS and CDR2 is YYNGEE. V shed 3 bases and J 0 bases; nucleotides not matched to a gene: 7. The chain uses TRBV9 and TRBJ2-3, with 10 bases lining up with TRBD1. This TCR derives from a man aged 18 to 29 who received the YFV17D yellow fever vaccine. The sample here was PBMCs, taken around 3 weeks after the first yellow fever vaccination. CDR3 sequence reads: CASSGKGTGASTDTQYF. CDR3 nucleotide sequence: TGTGCCAGCAGCGGAAAGGGGACAGGGGCCAGCACAGATACGCAGTATTTT. Full variable domain (rest looked up from reference TRBV9 and TRBJ2-3): DSGVTQTPKHLITATGQRVTLRCSPRSGDLSVYWYQQSLDQGLQFLIQYYNGEERAKGNILERFSAQQFPDLHSELNLSSLELGDSALYFCASSGKGTGASTDTQYFGPGTRLTVL.